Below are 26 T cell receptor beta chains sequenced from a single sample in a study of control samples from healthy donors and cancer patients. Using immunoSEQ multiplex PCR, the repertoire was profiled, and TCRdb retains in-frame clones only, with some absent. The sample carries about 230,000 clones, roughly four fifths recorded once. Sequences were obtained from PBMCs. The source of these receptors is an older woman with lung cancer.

The CDR3 bases are TGCGCCAGCAGCTTTACAGGGAACACTGAAGCTTTCTTT. Protein: CASSFTGNTEAFF. The chain employs TRBV5-1 and TRBJ1-1; tentative D call: TRBD1 (5 bases). Trimming removed 2 bases at V and 1 base at J, with 6 bases between. The CDR3 spans 13 residues. Per the germline V gene, CDR1 is SGHRS and CDR2 is YFSETQ. Using reference TRBV5-1 and TRBJ1-1 for the parts outside the CDR3, the full variable domain is KAGVTQTPRYLIKTRGQQVTLSCSPISGHRSVSWYQQTPGQGLQFLFEYFSETQRNKGNFPGRFSGRQFSNSRSEMNVSTLELGDSALYLCASSFTGNTEAFFGQGTRLTVV.

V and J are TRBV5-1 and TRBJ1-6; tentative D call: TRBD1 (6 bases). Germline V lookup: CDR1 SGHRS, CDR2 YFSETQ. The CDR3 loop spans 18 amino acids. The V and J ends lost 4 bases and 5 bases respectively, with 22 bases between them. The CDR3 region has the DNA TGCGCCAGCAGCCCTGGACCCCGGGGGGGGCCAGATAATTCACCCCTCCACTTT. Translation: CASSPGPRGGPDNSPLHF. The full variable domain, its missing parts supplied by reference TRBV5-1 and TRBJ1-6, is KAGVTQTPRYLIKTRGQQVTLSCSPISGHRSVSWYQQTPGQGLQFLFEYFSETQRNKGNFPGRFSGRQFSNSRSEMNVSTLELGDSALYLCASSPGPRGGPDNSPLHFGNGTRLTVT.

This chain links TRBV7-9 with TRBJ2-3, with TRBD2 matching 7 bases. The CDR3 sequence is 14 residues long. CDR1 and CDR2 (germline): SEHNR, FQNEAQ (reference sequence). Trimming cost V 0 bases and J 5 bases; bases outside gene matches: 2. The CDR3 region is CASSLAGGVDTQYF. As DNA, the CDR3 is TGTGCCAGCAGCTTAGCGGGAGGGGTAGATACGCAGTATTTT.

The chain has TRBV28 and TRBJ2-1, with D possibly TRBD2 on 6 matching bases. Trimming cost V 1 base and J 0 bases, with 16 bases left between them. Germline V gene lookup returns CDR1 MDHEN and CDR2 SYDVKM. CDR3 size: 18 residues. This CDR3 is CASSLLRVGRSSYNEQFF. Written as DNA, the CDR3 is TGTGCCAGCAGTTTATTGCGGGTCGGGAGAAGCTCCTACAATGAGCAGTTCTTC. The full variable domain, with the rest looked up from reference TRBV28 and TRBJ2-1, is DVKVTQSSRYLVKRTGEKVFLECVQDMDHENMFWYRQDPGLGLRLIYFSYDVKMKEKGDIPEGYSVSREKKERFSLILESASTNQTSMYLCASSLLRVGRSSYNEQFFGPGTRLTVL.

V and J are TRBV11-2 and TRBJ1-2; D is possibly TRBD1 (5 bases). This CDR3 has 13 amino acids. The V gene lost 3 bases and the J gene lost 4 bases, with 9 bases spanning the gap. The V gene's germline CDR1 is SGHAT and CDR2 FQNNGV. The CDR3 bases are TGTGCCAGCAGCTTCGGGGGGACCTATGGCTACACCTTC. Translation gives CASSFGGTYGYTF.

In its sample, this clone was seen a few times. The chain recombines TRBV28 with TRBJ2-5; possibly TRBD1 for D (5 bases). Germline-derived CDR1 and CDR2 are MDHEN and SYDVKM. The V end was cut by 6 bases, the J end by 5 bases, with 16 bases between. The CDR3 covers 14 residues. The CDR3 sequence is CASRLGRPGETQYF. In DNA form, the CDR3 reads TGTGCCAGCAGACTGGGGCGTCCAGGGGAGACCCAGTACTTC.

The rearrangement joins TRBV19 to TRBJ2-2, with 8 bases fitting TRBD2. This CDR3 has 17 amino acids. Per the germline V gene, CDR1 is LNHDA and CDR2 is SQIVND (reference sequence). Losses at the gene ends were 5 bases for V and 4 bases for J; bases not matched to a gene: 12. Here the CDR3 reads CASSPHRSSGATGELFF. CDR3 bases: TGTGCCAGTAGTCCCCACCGTAGTAGCGGGGCCACCGGGGAGCTGTTTTTT.

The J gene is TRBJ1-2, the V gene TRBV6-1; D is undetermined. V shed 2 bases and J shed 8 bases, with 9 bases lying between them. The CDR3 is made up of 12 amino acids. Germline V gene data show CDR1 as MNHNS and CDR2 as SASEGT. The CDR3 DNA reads TGTGCCAGCAGTGAAAGACACTCCGGCTACACCTTC. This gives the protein CASSERHSGYTF.

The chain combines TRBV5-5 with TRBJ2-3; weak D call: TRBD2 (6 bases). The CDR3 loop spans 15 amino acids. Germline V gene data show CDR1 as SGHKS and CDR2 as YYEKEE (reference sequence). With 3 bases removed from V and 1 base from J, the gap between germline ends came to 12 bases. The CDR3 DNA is TGTGCCAGCAGCTGGTGGGGGGACGGCACAGATACGCAGTATTTT. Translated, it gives CASSWWGDGTDTQYF.

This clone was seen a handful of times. CDR3 loop: CASSTPQGAYTGELFF. In DNA form, the CDR3 reads TGTGCCAGTAGTACACCCCAGGGGGCGTACACCGGGGAGCTGTTTTTT. J is TRBJ2-2 and V is TRBV19, with 8 nucleotides matching TRBD1. This CDR3 region has 16 residues. The germline V gene has CDR1 LNHDA and CDR2 SQIVND (reference sequence). The trim removed 4 bases at V and 3 bases at J, leaving 7 bases unmatched. Full variable domain (outside the CDR3, taken from reference TRBV19 and TRBJ2-2): DGGITQSPKYLFRKEGQNVTLSCEQNLNHDAMYWYRQDPGQGLRLIYYSQIVNDFQKGDIAEGYSVSREKKESFPLTVTSAQKNPTAFYLCASSTPQGAYTGELFFGEGSRLTVL.

CDR3 residues: CASRGTGNGYTF. CDR3 DNA sequence: TGTGCCAGCAGAGGGACAGGGAATGGCTACACCTTC. This chain connects TRBV28 to TRBJ1-2; 9 positions match TRBD1. The junction had 2 bases not matched to a gene; V was cut back by 6 bases and J by 6 bases. The CDR3 is 12 amino acids. Germline loops: CDR1 MDHEN, CDR2 SYDVKM.

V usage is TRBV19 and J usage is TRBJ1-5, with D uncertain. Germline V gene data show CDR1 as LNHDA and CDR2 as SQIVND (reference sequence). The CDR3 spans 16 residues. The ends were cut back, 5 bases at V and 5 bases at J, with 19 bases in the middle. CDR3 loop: CASSPLQRSGYQPQHF. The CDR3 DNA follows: TGTGCCAGTAGTCCCCTCCAACGGAGCGGGTATCAGCCCCAGCATTTT.

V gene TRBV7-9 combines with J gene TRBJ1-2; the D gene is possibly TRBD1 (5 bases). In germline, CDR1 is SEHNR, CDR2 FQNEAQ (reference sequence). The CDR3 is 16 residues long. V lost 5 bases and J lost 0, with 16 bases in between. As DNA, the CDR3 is TGTGCCAGCAGCGTAATTGGGGGGGATTCTAACTATGGCTACACCTTC. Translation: CASSVIGGDSNYGYTF.

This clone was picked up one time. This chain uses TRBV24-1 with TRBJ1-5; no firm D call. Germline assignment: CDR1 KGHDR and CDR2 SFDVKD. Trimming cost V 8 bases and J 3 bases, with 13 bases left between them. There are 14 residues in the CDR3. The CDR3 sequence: CATMASGNNQPQHF. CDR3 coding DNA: TGTGCCACCATGGCAAGCGGGAACAATCAGCCCCAGCATTTT.

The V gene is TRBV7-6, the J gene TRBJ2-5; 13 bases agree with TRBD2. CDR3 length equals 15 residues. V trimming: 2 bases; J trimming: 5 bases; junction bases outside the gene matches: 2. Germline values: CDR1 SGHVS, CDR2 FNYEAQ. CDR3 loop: CASSLMTSGGETQYF. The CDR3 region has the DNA TGTGCCAGCAGCTTAATGACTAGCGGGGGGGAGACCCAGTACTTC.

CDR3 residues: CASSIGTRDRAYEQYF. The CDR3 region has the DNA TGTGCCAGTAGTATAGGAACCCGGGACAGGGCCTACGAGCAGTACTTC. This chain uses TRBV19 with TRBJ2-7; 9 nucleotides agree with TRBD1. The CDR3 spans 16 residues. The J segment lost 2 bases and the V segment lost 1 base, leaving 6 bases of the junction unmatched. The germline V gene encodes CDR1 LNHDA and CDR2 SQIVND (reference sequence). The variable domain in full, with the rest retrieved from reference TRBV19 and TRBJ2-7, is DGGITQSPKYLFRKEGQNVTLSCEQNLNHDAMYWYRQDPGQGLRLIYYSQIVNDFQKGDIAEGYSVSREKKESFPLTVTSAQKNPTAFYLCASSIGTRDRAYEQYFGPGTRLTVT.

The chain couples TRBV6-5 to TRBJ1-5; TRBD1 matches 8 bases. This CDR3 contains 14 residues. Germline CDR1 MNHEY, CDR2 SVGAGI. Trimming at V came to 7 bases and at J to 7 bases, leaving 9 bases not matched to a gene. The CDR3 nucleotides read TGTGCCAGCACCCCCCGGACAGGGCGCCAGCCCCAGCATTTT. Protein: CASTPRTGRQPQHF.

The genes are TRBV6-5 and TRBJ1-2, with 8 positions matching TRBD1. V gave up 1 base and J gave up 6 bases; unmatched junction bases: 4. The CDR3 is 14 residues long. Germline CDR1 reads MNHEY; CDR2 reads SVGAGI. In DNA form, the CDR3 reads TGTGCCAGCAGTTACTTGGGACAGGCGGATGGCTACACCTTC. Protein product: CASSYLGQADGYTF.

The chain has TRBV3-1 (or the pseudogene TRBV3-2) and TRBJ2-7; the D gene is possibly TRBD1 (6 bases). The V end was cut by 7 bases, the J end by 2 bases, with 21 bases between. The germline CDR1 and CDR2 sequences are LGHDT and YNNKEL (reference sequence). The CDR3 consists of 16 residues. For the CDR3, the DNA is TGTGCCAGCACCTCTACTCTAGGGGGTTCTACCTACGAGCAGTACTTC. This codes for CASTSTLGGSTYEQYF.

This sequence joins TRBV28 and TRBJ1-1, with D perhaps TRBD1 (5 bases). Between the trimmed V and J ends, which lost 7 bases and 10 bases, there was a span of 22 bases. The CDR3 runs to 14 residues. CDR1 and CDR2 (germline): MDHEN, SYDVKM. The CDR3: CASTPEGQGGGAFF. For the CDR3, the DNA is TGTGCCAGCACCCCCGAAGGTCAGGGCGGCGGAGCTTTCTTT.

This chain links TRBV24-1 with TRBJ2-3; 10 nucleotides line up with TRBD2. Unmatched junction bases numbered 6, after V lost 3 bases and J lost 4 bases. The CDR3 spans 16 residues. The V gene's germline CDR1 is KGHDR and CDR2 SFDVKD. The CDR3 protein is CATSDPPSGGSDTQYF. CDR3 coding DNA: TGTGCCACCAGTGATCCGCCTAGCGGGGGATCAGATACGCAGTATTTT.

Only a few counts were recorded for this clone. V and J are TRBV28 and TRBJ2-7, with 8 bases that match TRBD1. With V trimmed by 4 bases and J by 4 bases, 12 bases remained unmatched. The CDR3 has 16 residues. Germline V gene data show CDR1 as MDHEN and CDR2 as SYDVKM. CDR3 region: CASSSFTGTGGYEQYF. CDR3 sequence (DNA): TGTGCCAGCAGTTCTTTCACCGGGACAGGTGGTTACGAGCAGTACTTC.

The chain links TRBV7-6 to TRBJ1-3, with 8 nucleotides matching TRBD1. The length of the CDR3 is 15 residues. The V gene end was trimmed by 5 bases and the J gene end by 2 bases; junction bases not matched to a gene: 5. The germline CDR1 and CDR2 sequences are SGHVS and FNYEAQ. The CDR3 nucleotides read TGTGCCAGCAGCCGACCAGGGGGCACTGGAAACACCATATATTTT. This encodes CASSRPGGTGNTIYF.

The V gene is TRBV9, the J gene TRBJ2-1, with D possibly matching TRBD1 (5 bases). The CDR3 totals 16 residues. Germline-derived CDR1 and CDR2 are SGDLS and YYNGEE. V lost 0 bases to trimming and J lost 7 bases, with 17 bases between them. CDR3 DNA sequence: TGTGCCAGCAGCGTAGCCCCCGGACACTTAAATAATGAGCAGTTCTTC. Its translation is CASSVAPGHLNNEQFF.

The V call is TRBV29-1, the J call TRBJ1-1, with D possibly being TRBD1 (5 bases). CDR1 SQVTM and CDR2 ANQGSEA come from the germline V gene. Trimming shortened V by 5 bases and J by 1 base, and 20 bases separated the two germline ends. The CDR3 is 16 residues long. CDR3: CSVSDQAGLRNTEAFF. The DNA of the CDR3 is TGCAGCGTTAGTGACCAGGCAGGGCTCAGGAACACTGAAGCTTTCTTT.

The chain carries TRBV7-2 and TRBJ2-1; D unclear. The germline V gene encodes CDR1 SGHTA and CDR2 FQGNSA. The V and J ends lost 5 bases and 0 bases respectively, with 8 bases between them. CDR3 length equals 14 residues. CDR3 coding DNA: TGTGCCAGCAGCCCCCAGAGCTCCTACAATGAGCAGTTCTTC. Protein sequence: CASSPQSSYNEQFF.